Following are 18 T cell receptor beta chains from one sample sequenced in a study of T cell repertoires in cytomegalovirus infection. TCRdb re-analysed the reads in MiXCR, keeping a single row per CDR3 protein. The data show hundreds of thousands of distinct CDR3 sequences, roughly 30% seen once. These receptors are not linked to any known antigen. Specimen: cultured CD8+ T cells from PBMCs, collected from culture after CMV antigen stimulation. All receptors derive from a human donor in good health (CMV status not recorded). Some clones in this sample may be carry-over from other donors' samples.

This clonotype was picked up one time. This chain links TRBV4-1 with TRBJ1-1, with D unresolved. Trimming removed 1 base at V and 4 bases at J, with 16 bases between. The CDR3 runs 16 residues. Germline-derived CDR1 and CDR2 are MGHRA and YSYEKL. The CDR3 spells CASSQGWMIRPTEAFF. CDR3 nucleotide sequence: TGCGCCAGCAGCCAAGGTTGGATGATCAGGCCCACTGAAGCTTTCTTT.

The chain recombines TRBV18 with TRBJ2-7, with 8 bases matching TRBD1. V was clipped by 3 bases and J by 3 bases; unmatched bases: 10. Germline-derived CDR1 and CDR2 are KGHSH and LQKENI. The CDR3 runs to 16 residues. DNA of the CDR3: TGTGCCAGCTCACCCCCAGACAGGGGCGTTCACTACGAGCAGTACTTC. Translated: CASSPPDRGVHYEQYF. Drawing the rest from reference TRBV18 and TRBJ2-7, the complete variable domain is NAGVMQNPRHLVRRRGQEARLRCSPMKGHSHVYWYRQLPEEGLKFMVYLQKENIIDESGMPKERFSAEFPKEGPSILRIQQVVRGDSAAYFCASSPPDRGVHYEQYFGPGTRLTVT.

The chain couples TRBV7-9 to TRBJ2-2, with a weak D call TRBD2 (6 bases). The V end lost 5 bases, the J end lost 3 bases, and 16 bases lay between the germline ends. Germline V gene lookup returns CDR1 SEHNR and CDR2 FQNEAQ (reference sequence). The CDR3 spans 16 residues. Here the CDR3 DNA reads TGTGCCAGCAGCCCCTCCGGGGGACCGGACACCGGGGAGCTGTTTTTT. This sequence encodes CASSPSGGPDTGELFF.

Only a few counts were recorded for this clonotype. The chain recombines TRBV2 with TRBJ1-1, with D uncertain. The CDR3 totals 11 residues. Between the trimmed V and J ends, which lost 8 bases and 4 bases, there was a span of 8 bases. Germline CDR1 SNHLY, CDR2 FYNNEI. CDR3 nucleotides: TGTGCCAGCTGGGCCGCCACTGAAGCTTTCTTT. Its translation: CASWAATEAFF.

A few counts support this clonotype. This chain's CDR3 is CASSLGVAGALSSYEQYV. CDR3 DNA: TGTGCCAGCAGCCTCGGGGTAGCGGGGGCCCTAAGCTCCTACGAGCAGTACGTC. J is TRBJ2-7 and V is TRBV28; 9 bases map to TRBD2. The CDR3 totals 18 residues. CDR1 MDHEN and CDR2 SYDVKM come from the germline V gene. Trimming at V came to 6 bases and at J to 0 bases, leaving 15 bases not matched to a gene.

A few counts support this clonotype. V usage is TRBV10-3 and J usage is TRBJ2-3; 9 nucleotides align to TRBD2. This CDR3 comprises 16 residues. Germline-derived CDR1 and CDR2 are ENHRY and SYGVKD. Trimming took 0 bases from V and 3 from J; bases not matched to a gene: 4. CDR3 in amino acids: CAISESSGGRTDTQYF. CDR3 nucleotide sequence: TGTGCCATCAGTGAGTCGAGCGGGGGGAGAACAGATACGCAGTATTTT.

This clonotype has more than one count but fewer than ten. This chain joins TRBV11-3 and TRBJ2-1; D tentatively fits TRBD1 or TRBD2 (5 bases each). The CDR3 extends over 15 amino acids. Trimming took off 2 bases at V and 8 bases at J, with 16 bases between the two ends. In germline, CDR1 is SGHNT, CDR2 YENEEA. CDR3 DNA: TGTGCCAGCAGCTTAAAAGAGGGGTCCTGGGATGAGCAGTTCTTC. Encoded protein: CASSLKEGSWDEQFF.

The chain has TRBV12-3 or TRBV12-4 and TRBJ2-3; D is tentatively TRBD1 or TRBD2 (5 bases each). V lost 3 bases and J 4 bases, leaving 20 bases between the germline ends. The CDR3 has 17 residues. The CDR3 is CASSFWIPGRGPDTQYF. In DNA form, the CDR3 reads TGTGCCAGCAGTTTTTGGATCCCGGGGCGCGGTCCAGATACGCAGTATTTT.

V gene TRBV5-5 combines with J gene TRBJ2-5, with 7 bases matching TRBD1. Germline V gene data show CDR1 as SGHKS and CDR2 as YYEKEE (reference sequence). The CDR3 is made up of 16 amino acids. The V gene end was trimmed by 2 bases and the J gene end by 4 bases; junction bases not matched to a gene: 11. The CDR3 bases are TGTGCCAGCAGCTTAGGACAGGCTTGGTTGACAGAGACCCAGTACTTC. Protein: CASSLGQAWLTETQYF.

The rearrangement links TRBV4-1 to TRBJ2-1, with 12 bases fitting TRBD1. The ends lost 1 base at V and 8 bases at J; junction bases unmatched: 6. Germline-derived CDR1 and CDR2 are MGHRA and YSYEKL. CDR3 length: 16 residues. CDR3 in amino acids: CASSQVVGQGAHEQFF. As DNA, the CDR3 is TGCGCCAGCAGCCAAGTGGTGGGACAGGGGGCCCATGAGCAGTTCTTC.

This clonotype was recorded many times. The CDR3 nucleotides are TGTGCCAGCAGTTTGTCGGTAGTCACTGAAGCTTTCTTT. Amino acid sequence: CASSLSVVTEAFF. The rearrangement links TRBV12-3 or TRBV12-4 to TRBJ1-1; no firm D call. This CDR3 spans 13 amino acids. V lost 3 bases, J lost 4 bases, and 9 bases lay in between.

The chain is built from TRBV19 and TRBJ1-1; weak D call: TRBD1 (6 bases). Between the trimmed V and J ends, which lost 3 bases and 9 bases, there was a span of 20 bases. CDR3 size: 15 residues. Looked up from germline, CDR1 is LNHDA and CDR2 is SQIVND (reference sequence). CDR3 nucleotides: TGTGCCAGTAGTATCAGATTAGCAGGGGACGGTAAAGCTTTCTTT. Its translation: CASSIRLAGDGKAFF.

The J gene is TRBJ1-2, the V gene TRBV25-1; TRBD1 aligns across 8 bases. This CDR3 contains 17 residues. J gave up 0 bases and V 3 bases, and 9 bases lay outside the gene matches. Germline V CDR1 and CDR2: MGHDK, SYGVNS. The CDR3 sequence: CASSDMDRVLPNYGYTF. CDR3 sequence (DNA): TGTGCCAGCAGTGATATGGACAGGGTCTTACCTAACTATGGCTACACCTTC.

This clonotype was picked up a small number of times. The CDR3 DNA follows: TGCGCCAGCAGCTTGGCCGGGATCGGCGAGCAGTACTTC. It specifies CASSLAGIGEQYF. V is TRBV5-1 and J is TRBJ2-7; tentatively, D is TRBD2 (5 bases). The CDR3 spans 13 residues. V lost 0 bases and J lost 6, with 10 bases in between. Germline CDR1 SGHRS, CDR2 YFSETQ. The variable domain in full, completed from reference TRBV5-1 and TRBJ2-7, reads KAGVTQTPRYLIKTRGQQVTLSCSPISGHRSVSWYQQTPGQGLQFLFEYFSETQRNKGNFPGRFSGRQFSNSRSEMNVSTLELGDSALYLCASSLAGIGEQYFGPGTRLTVT.

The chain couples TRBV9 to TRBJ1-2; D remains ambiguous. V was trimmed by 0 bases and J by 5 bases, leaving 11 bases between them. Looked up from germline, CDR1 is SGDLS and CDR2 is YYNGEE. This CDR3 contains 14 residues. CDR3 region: CASSVVVGTYGYTF. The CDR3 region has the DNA TGTGCCAGCAGCGTAGTTGTCGGTACATATGGCTACACCTTC. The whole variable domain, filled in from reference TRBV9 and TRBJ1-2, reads DSGVTQTPKHLITATGQRVTLRCSPRSGDLSVYWYQQSLDQGLQFLIQYYNGEERAKGNILERFSAQQFPDLHSELNLSSLELGDSALYFCASSVVVGTYGYTFGSGTRLTVV.

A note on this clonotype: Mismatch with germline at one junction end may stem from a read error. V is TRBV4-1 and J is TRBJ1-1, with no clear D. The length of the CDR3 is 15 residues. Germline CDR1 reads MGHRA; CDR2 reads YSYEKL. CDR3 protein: CASSRSFYTNTEAFF. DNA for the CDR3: TGCGCTAGCAGCCGGTCATTCTACACGAACACTGAAGCTTTCTTT.

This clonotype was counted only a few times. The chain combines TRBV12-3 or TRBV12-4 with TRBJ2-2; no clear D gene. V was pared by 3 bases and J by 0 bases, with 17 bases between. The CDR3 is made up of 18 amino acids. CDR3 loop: CASSFTVRINSNTGELFF. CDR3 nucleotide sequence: TGTGCCAGCAGTTTCACGGTGAGGATAAATTCGAACACCGGGGAGCTGTTTTTT.

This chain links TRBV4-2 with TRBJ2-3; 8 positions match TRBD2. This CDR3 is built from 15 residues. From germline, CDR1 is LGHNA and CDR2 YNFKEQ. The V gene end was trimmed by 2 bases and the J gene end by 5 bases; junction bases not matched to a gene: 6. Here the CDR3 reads CASSQPSGGGDTQYF. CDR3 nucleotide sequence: TGTGCCAGCAGCCAACCCAGCGGGGGAGGAGATACGCAGTATTTT.